One and the same sample provided the 5 T cell receptor beta chains below, sequenced in a study of low-dose radiotherapy and immunotherapy resistance in tumors. Primers targeting TRAV and TRBV primed first-strand cDNA, covering alpha and beta chains. Amplification, which lasted about 20 PCR cycles, used a constant-region primer and V-primer adapter to amplify TCRs. TCRdb recomputed calls from the reads with MiXCR, one row per CDR3 protein. Among about 9,000 distinct CDR3 sequences listed, 69% were seen once. Receptors were obtained from a human donor with advanced metastatic prostate, ovarian, gallbladder or colorectal cancer (not recorded which). This table probably holds off-target reads from a library built for another chain.

The chain carries TRBV13 and TRBJ2-7; 9 nucleotides line up with TRBD1. Per the germline V gene, CDR1 is PRHDT and CDR2 is FYEKMQ (reference sequence). CDR3 length: 16 amino acids. With V trimmed by 2 bases and J by 2 bases, 7 bases remained unmatched. This chain's CDR3 is CASSLPGTGRTYEQYF. Here the CDR3 DNA reads TGTGCCAGCAGCTTACCCGGGACAGGGAGAACCTACGAGCAGTACTTC.

The genes are TRBV19 and TRBJ2-7; possible D gene TRBD1, 5 bases. Trimming stripped 2 bases from V and 2 bases from J, with 13 bases between. Per the germline V gene, CDR1 is LNHDA and CDR2 is SQIVND (reference sequence). The CDR3 has 15 amino acids. CDR3 in DNA: TGTGCCAGTAGTATAATGCAGGGCTCAACCTACGAGCAGTACTTC. The encoded protein is CASSIMQGSTYEQYF.

The genes are TRBV29-1 and TRBJ2-3; 9 bases align to TRBD1. CDR1 is SQVTM and CDR2 is ANQGSEA in the germline V gene. This CDR3 comprises 13 residues. The V segment lost 6 bases and the J segment 7 bases; nucleotides outside the gene matches: 8. Written as DNA, the CDR3 is TGCAGCGTACGGGACAGGGTAGAATATACGCAGTATTTT. As protein: CSVRDRVEYTQYF.

This chain uses TRBV4-1 with TRBJ1-6; D remains ambiguous. V lost 3 bases, J lost 0 bases, and 12 bases lay in between. Germline CDR1 is MGHRA and CDR2 is YSYEKL. CDR3 size: 17 residues. The CDR3 loop is CASSHKEWSSYNSPLHF. The CDR3 DNA reads as TGCGCCAGCAGCCATAAGGAATGGAGCTCCTATAATTCACCCCTCCACTTT.

The chain couples TRBV23-1 to TRBJ2-2; tentatively, D is TRBD1 (6 bases). TRBV23-1 is designated an ORF whose function remains uncertain. The CDR3 extends over 15 amino acids. V was clipped by 8 bases and J by 8 bases, with 21 bases between them. The CDR3 sequence is CASSAPGQRRGELFF. In DNA form, the CDR3 reads TGCGCCAGCTCCGCCCCGGGACAAAGGAGAGGGGAGCTGTTTTTT.